Sequencing of this T cell receptor beta chain was carried out in a study of shared clonotypes between healthy human individuals. V gave up 0 bases and J gave up 8 bases, with 9 bases separating them. Germline assignment: CDR1 SGDLS and CDR2 YYNGEE. The length of the CDR3 is 14 residues. TCRdb's copy holds only in-frame clones and misses some; the assay was immunoSEQ multiplex PCR. The sample yields around 2,000,000 clones, over 85% seen once. The TCR originated in a man between 18 and 35 years old in good health. The sequenced material came from naive CD4+ T cells sorted from blood. Indicated subset: CD45RA+ positively selected. This rearrangement joins TRBV9 to TRBJ1-6; possible D gene TRBD1, 5 bases. The CDR3 is CASSVDLGDSPLHF. CDR3 bases: TGTGCCAGCAGCGTAGACCTAGGGGATTCACCCCTCCACTTT.